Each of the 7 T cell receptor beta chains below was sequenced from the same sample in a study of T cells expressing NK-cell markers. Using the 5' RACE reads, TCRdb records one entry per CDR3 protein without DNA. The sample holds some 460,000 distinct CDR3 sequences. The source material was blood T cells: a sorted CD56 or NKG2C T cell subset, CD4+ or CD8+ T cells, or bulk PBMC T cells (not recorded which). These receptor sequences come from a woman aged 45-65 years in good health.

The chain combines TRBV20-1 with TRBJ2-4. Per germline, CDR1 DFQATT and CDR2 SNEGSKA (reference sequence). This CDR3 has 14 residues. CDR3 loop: CSARDAVSKNIQYF.

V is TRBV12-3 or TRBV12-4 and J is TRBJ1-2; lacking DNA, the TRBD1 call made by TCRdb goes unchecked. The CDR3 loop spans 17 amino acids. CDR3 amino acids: CASSPGQGRKLVYGYTF.

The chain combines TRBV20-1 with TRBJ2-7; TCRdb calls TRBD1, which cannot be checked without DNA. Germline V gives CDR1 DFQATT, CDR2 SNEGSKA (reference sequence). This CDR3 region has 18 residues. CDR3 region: CSAIPGFSARNHSYEQYF.

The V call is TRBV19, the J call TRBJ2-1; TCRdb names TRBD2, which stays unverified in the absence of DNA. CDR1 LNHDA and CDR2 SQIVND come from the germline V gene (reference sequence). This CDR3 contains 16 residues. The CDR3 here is CASSKKGLAGDNEQFF.

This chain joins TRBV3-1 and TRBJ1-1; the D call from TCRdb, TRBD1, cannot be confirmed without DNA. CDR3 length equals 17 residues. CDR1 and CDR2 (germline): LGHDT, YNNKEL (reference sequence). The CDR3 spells CASNYLRPQGMNTEAFF.

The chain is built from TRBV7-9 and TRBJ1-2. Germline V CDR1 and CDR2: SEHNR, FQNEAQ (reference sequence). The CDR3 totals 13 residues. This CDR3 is CASSLEVSRGYTF.

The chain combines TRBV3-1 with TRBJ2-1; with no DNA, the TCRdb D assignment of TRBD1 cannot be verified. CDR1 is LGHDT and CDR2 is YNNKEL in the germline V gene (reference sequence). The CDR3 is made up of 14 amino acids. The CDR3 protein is CASSLRTDYNEQFF.